Shown below are 20 T cell receptor beta chains from a single sample sequenced in a study of glioma-infiltrating T cells. Amplification of TCR alpha and beta CDR3 regions from RNA used iRepertoire nested multiplex PCR. Each CDR3 protein is one row after TCRdb ran MiXCR on the multiplex PCR reads. The data show a few hundred thousand distinct CDR3 sequences, with less than 50% seen just once and 12% held by the top ten. Material: glioma tissue, nonneoplastic brain tissue, or PBMCs (not recorded which). These receptors came from a human donor with low-grade glioma or glioblastoma, undergoing nonglioma brain surgery, or in good health (not recorded which).

This clonotype has more than one count but fewer than ten. This chain connects TRBV10-3 to TRBJ2-1; 12 bases agree with TRBD2. Germline CDR1 is ENHRY and CDR2 is SYGVKD. This CDR3 has 16 amino acids. V dropped 3 bases and J dropped 4; count of bases not matched to a gene: 4. For the CDR3, the DNA is TGTGCCATCAGTGATGGGGGACTAGCGGGTTACAATGAGCAGTTCTTC. Protein product: CAISDGGLAGYNEQFF.

The genes are TRBV29-1 and TRBJ1-2; D might be TRBD1 (6 bases). Per germline, CDR1 SQVTM and CDR2 ANQGSEA. The CDR3 runs to 13 residues. V was pared by 2 bases and J by 7 bases, with 14 bases between. DNA of the CDR3: TGCAGCGTTGAAATAAGGGGGGGATCTGGCTACACCTTC. It specifies CSVEIRGGSGYTF. The complete variable domain, with remaining parts taken from reference TRBV29-1 and TRBJ1-2, reads SAVISQKPSRDICQRGTSLTIQCQVDSQVTMMFWYRQQPGQSLTLIATANQGSEATYESGFVIDKFPISRPNLTFSTLTVSNMSPEDSSIYLCSVEIRGGSGYTFGSGTRLTVV.

This clonotype was counted ten times or more. This chain links TRBV20-1 with TRBJ1-6; D may be TRBD1 (5 bases). V was shortened by 5 bases and J by 6 bases, with 11 bases between the two germline ends. There are 13 residues in the CDR3. CDR1 is DFQATT, CDR2 SNEGSKA, per germline (reference sequence). Written as DNA, the CDR3 is TGCAGTGCTGGGGGTAAACGTAATTCACCCCTCCACTTT. Encoded protein: CSAGGKRNSPLHF.

Comment on this clonotype: A much larger clone differs from this one at a single base, so this may be a read error. The chain recombines TRBV27 with TRBJ2-1, with TRBD2 matching over 9 bases. The CDR3 is 15 residues long. Germline CDR1 is MNHEY and CDR2 is SMNVEV (reference sequence). Germline trimming cut 8 bases from V and 6 bases from J; bases unmatched to any gene: 11. For the CDR3, the DNA is TGTGCCAGCTCCGCGGGACTAGCAGTCTGCAATGAGCAGTTCTTC. Translating it yields CASSAGLAVCNEQFF.

Regarding this clonotype: A much larger clone lies one base from this, so it may be a read error. The J gene is TRBJ1-3, the V gene TRBV6-2 or TRBV6-3; a possible D gene is TRBD1 (6 bases). CDR1 is MNHEY, CDR2 SVGEGT, per germline. CDR3 size: 16 residues. The germline V and J ends were trimmed by 9 bases and 0 bases, with 18 bases remaining between them. The CDR3: CARRGLQGPSGNTIYF. The CDR3 bases are TGTGCCAGAAGAGGACTACAGGGACCCTCTGGAAACACCATATATTTT.

This clonotype occurred a few times. V and J are TRBV7-2 and TRBJ1-1, with unresolved D. Per germline, CDR1 SGHTA and CDR2 FQGNSA. Between the trimmed V and J ends, which lost 4 bases and 0 bases, there was a span of 12 bases. CDR3 length: 15 residues. CDR3 residues: CASSSRAGMNTEAFF. The CDR3 DNA follows: TGTGCCAGCAGCTCGAGAGCGGGCATGAACACTGAAGCTTTCTTT.

This chain connects TRBV12-3 or TRBV12-4 to TRBJ2-1; 10 bases match TRBD2. CDR3 length equals 16 residues. The V segment lost 4 bases and the J segment 5 bases; nucleotides outside the gene matches: 8. The CDR3 sequence: CASSSGTSGADNEQFF. CDR3 in DNA: TGTGCCAGCAGTTCTGGCACTAGCGGGGCAGACAATGAGCAGTTCTTC.

This rearrangement joins TRBV25-1 to TRBJ1-3; no firm D call. CDR1 and CDR2 (germline): MGHDK, SYGVNS. V lost 0 bases to trimming and J lost 0 bases, with 12 bases between them. This CDR3 is 17 amino acids long. CDR3 protein: CASSEYNPGYSGNTIYF. CDR3 DNA: TGTGCCAGCAGTGAATATAACCCCGGCTACTCTGGAAACACCATATATTTT.

Comment on this clonotype: One junction end disagrees with the germline gene, perhaps due to a read error. The CDR3 reads CATSAAGTANYCYTF. CDR3 nucleotides: TGTGCCACCAGCGCCGCCGGGACAGCTAACTATTGCTACACCTTC. The J gene is TRBJ1-2, the V gene TRBV24-1, with TRBD1 identical over 7 bases. Germline CDR1 reads KGHDR; CDR2 reads SFDVKD. This CDR3 is built from 15 residues.

The sample holds a few counts of this clonotype. The chain combines TRBV24-1 with TRBJ2-3, with 9 bases lining up with TRBD1. The V and J ends lost 0 bases and 4 bases, in that order; junction bases with no gene match: 1. This CDR3 has 15 residues. Germline-derived CDR1 and CDR2 are KGHDR and SFDVKD. Here the CDR3 reads CATSDLTGGADTQYF. The CDR3 region has the DNA TGTGCCACCAGTGATTTGACAGGGGGCGCAGATACGCAGTATTTT.

This clonotype was seen ten or more times. The chain carries TRBV27 and TRBJ1-1, with 11 nucleotides matching TRBD1. Germline V CDR1 and CDR2: MNHEY, SMNVEV (reference sequence). The CDR3 is made up of 16 amino acids. After removal of 5 bases from V and 0 bases from J, the junction contained 5 bases not matched to a gene. The CDR3 reads CASSLGTGGMNTEAFF. In DNA form, the CDR3 reads TGTGCCAGCAGTCTCGGGACAGGGGGAATGAACACTGAAGCTTTCTTT.

This chain uses TRBV28 with TRBJ2-5; 7 bases fit TRBD2. Germline CDR1 is MDHEN and CDR2 is SYDVKM. V lost 5 bases to trimming and J lost 5 bases; unmatched junction nucleotides: 8. The CDR3 contains 14 residues. The CDR3 DNA reads TGTGCCAGCAGTCCGGGTTCGGGAGGTGAGACCCAGTACTTC. The encoded protein is CASSPGSGGETQYF.

This clonotype was seen only a few times. The rearrangement links TRBV6-2 or TRBV6-3 to TRBJ2-7; D may be TRBD1 (6 bases). The CDR3 runs 17 residues. With 4 bases removed from V and 2 bases from J, the gap between germline ends came to 21 bases. Germline V lookup: CDR1 MNHEY, CDR2 SVGEGT. The CDR3 is CASSSTYRAGDTYEQYF. CDR3 DNA sequence: TGTGCCAGCAGTTCAACATACAGGGCCGGAGACACCTACGAGCAGTACTTC.

The chain links TRBV7-3 to TRBJ1-1; D call uncertain. V lost 4 bases to trimming and J lost 1 base, with 10 bases between them. The CDR3 contains 14 residues. The germline CDR1 and CDR2 sequences are SGHTA and FQGTGA. Written as DNA, the CDR3 is TGTGCCAGCAGCTACCGGACGGCGAACACTGAAGCTTTCTTT. This translates into CASSYRTANTEAFF.

This clonotype has more than one count but fewer than ten. The chain combines TRBV15 with TRBJ2-7, with TRBD2 identical over 7 bases. V gave up 7 bases and J gave up 2 bases; unmatched junction bases: 11. The germline gives CDR1 LNHNV, CDR2 YYDKDF (reference sequence). The CDR3 contains 15 residues. Here the CDR3 reads CATIRRSGNPYEQYF. In DNA, the CDR3 is TGTGCCACCATCCGACGGAGCGGGAATCCCTACGAGCAGTACTTC.

This chain connects TRBV7-6 to TRBJ2-1; 8 nucleotides line up with TRBD2. The germline CDR1 and CDR2 sequences are SGHVS and FNYEAQ. V gave up 5 bases and J gave up 1 base; unmatched junction bases: 16. There are 19 residues in the CDR3. The CDR3 region is CASSQAQRGPRRSYNEQFF. CDR3 DNA: TGTGCCAGCAGCCAAGCCCAGCGGGGGCCCAGAAGGTCCTACAATGAGCAGTTCTTC. Full variable domain (rest looked up from reference TRBV7-6 and TRBJ2-1): GAGVSQSPRYKVTKRGQDVALRCDPISGHVSLYWYRQALGQGPEFLTYFNYEAQQDKSGLPNDRFSAERPEGSISTLTIQRTEQRDSAMYRCASSQAQRGPRRSYNEQFFGPGTRLTVL.

The V gene is TRBV15, the J gene TRBJ2-3; 10 nucleotides align to TRBD2. J lost 6 bases, V lost 3 bases, and 9 bases had no gene match. CDR1 LNHNV and CDR2 YYDKDF come from the germline V gene (reference sequence). The CDR3 has 16 residues. This CDR3 reads CATSSLLAGFTDTQYF. CDR3 DNA sequence: TGTGCCACCAGCAGCCTACTAGCGGGATTCACCGATACGCAGTATTTT.

This clonotype was counted only a few times. The chain links TRBV24-1 to TRBJ2-3; 7 bases are shared with TRBD2. This CDR3 has 15 amino acids. V lost 7 bases, J lost 2 bases, and 8 bases stayed unmatched. Per the germline V gene, CDR1 is KGHDR and CDR2 is SFDVKD. The CDR3 loop is CATSLGGLDTDTQYF. The CDR3 region has the DNA TGTGCCACCAGCCTGGGAGGGTTAGACACAGATACGCAGTATTTT.

A few counts support this clonotype. The chain uses TRBV3-1 and TRBJ2-1; D possibly corresponds to TRBD2 (5 bases). Germline assignment: CDR1 LGHDT and CDR2 YNNKEL (reference sequence). Trimming left V 4 bases short and J 1 base short, with 11 bases between. There are 15 residues in the CDR3. The CDR3 DNA reads TGTGCCAGCAGCCGGCTCCCGGGGTCCTACAATGAGCAGTTCTTC. Translated: CASSRLPGSYNEQFF.

The V gene is TRBV18, the J gene TRBJ1-5; TRBD1 might be the D (5 bases). CDR1 and CDR2 from the germline V gene are KGHSH and LQKENI. The V and J ends lost 7 bases and 4 bases respectively, with 17 bases between them. This CDR3 contains 15 residues. The CDR3 DNA is TGTGCCAGCTGCACCCCCGGGGGTGAGAATCAGCCCCAGCATTTT. Amino acid sequence: CASCTPGGENQPQHF.